Listed below are T cell receptor beta chains from one sample, sequenced in a study of cytomegalovirus exposure and HLA in healthy donors. The protocol was immunoSEQ multiplex PCR, while the TCRdb copy is restricted to in-frame clones and leaves out a portion. The data contain 300,000 to 400,000 clones, around 90% of them singletons. The sample consisted of PBMCs. The receptors derive from a young man in good health and CMV-seronegative. Each CDR3 is given without its conserved first and last residue. The order of the fields is V gene, CDR3 length, J gene, CDR3 protein.

V: TRBV9
length: 13
J: TRBJ1-1
CDR3: ASSPGGRMNTEAF

V: TRBV7-9
length: 13
J: TRBJ1-2
CDR3: ASSLAGGGHYGYT

V: TRBV11-2
length: 13
J: TRBJ2-7
CDR3: ASSFTTSGVYEQY

V: TRBV6-5
length: 13
J: TRBJ1-4
CDR3: ATQTDPATNEKLF

V: TRBV5-6
length: 14
J: TRBJ1-4
CDR3: ASSSDWTGSQEKLF

V: TRBV27
length: 13
J: TRBJ1-5
CDR3: ASSPGTGGNQPQH

V: TRBV5-6
length: 12
J: TRBJ2-7
CDR3: ASSFLGGTYEQY

V: TRBV27
length: 9
J: TRBJ2-1
CDR3: ASSTGGWQF

V: TRBV7-2
length: 15
J: TRBJ2-3
CDR3: ASSLMGARRFTDTQY

V: TRBV14
length: 11
J: TRBJ1-1
CDR3: ASSQDRTLEAF

V: TRBV28
length: 13
J: TRBJ2-1
CDR3: ASSFGSARYNEQF

V: TRBV2
length: 9
J: TRBJ2-1
CDR3: ALRDSNEQF

V: TRBV5-6
length: 14
J: TRBJ2-7
CDR3: ASSLEWGQTPYEQY

V: TRBV19
length: 12
J: TRBJ2-1
CDR3: ASTPGDRHNEQF